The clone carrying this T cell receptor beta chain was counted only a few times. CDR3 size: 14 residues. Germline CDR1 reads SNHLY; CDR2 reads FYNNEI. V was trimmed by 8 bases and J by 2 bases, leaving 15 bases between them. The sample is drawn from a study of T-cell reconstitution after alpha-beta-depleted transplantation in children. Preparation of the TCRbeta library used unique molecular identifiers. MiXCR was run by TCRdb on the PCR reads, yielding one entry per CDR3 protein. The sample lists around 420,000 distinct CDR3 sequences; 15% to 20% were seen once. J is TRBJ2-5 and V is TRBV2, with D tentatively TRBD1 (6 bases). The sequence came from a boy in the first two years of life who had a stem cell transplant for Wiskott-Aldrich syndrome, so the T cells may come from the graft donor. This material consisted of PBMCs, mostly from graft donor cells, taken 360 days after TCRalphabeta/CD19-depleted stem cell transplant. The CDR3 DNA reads TGTGCCAGCTGTCGGCTGGGGGCGCAAGAGACCCAGTACTTC. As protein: CASCRLGAQETQYF. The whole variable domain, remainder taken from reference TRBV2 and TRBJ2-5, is EPEVTQTPSHQVTQMGQEVILRCVPISNHLYFYWYRQILGQKVEFLVSFYNNEISEKSEIFDDQFSVERPDGSNFTLKIRSTKLEDSAMYFCASCRLGAQETQYFGPGTRLLVL.